These T cell receptor beta chains were read from a single sample in a study of PD-L1 blockade in urothelial cancer. Generated by immunoSEQ multiplex PCR, the TCRdb table keeps only in-frame clones and is missing some. The data show tens of thousands of clones, more than 80% seen once. Sequences were derived from PBMCs, sampled around atezolizumab (anti-PD-L1) treatment. The receptors here all came from a man aged 50 to 60 with urothelial cancer. Each CDR3 is given with its conserved first and last residue. A D gene is named only where the DNA matches it firmly. Clone size is shown for a subset of rows, as once, few, many or a class of expanded clone.

CDR3 protein: CASSLTSSGFVNEQFF
CDR3 DNA: TGTGCCAGCAGCTTAACGTCCAGCGGGTTCGTCAATGAGCAGTTCTTC
D gene: NA
clone size: once
V gene: TRBV7-3
J gene: TRBJ2-1

CDR3 protein: CASSSRNNNEQFF
CDR3 DNA: TGTGCCAGCAGCTCCAGGAATAACAATGAGCAGTTCTTC
D gene: NA
clone size: NA
V gene: TRBV7-2
J gene: TRBJ2-1

CDR3 protein: CASSVWGIGNTIYF
CDR3 DNA: TGTGCCAGCAGTGTATGGGGCATTGGAAACACCATATATTTT
D gene: NA
clone size: NA
V gene: TRBV6-1
J gene: TRBJ1-3

CDR3 protein: CASSPTTGEYVNTEAFF
CDR3 DNA: TGTGCCAGCAGCCCTACCACAGGGGAATACGTGAACACTGAAGCTTTCTTT
D gene: TRBD1
clone size: NA
V gene: TRBV11-1
J gene: TRBJ1-1

CDR3 protein: CAIGTGGYEAFF
CDR3 DNA: TGCGCCATCGGGACAGGGGGCTATGAAGCTTTCTTT
D gene: TRBD1
clone size: NA
V gene: TRBV10-2
J gene: TRBJ1-1

CDR3 protein: CASSGRDRGQRSTDTQYF
CDR3 DNA: TGTGCCAGTAGTGGAAGGGACAGGGGACAGCGGAGCACAGATACGCAGTATTTT
D gene: TRBD1
clone size: few
V gene: TRBV19
J gene: TRBJ2-3

CDR3 protein: CASGLVVAASLAKNIQYF
CDR3 DNA: TGTGCTAGTGGTTTGGTAGTAGCGGCCAGTTTAGCCAAAAACATTCAGTACTTC
D gene: NA
clone size: NA
V gene: TRBV12-5
J gene: TRBJ2-4

CDR3 protein: CASSLDLALTGDTQYF
CDR3 DNA: TGTGCCAGCAGCTTGGATCTAGCGCTAACGGGAGATACGCAGTATTTT
D gene: NA
clone size: NA
V gene: TRBV5-4
J gene: TRBJ2-3

CDR3 protein: CASRGLGTGIKNIQYF
CDR3 DNA: TGTGCCAGCAGGGGGCTGGGGACAGGGATCAAAAACATTCAGTACTTC
D gene: TRBD1
clone size: NA
V gene: TRBV28
J gene: TRBJ2-4

CDR3 protein: CASSIDRVTGNTIYF
CDR3 DNA: TGCGCCAGCAGCATCGACAGGGTTACTGGAAACACCATATATTTT
D gene: TRBD1
clone size: NA
V gene: TRBV5-1
J gene: TRBJ1-3

CDR3 protein: CASSLDRSSYEQYF
CDR3 DNA: TGTGCCAGCTCACTGGACAGATCCTCCTACGAGCAGTACTTC
D gene: NA
clone size: NA
V gene: TRBV18
J gene: TRBJ2-7

CDR3 protein: CASSLIRDTQYF
CDR3 DNA: TGTGCCAGCAGCTTGATTAGAGATACGCAGTATTTT
D gene: NA
clone size: NA
V gene: TRBV7-2
J gene: TRBJ2-3

CDR3 protein: CASSQGAGSDTQYF
CDR3 DNA: TGCGCCAGCAGCCAGGGGGCAGGGTCAGATACGCAGTATTTT
D gene: NA
clone size: NA
V gene: TRBV4-1
J gene: TRBJ2-3

CDR3 protein: CASNTNSNQPQHF
CDR3 DNA: TGTGCCAGCAACACAAATAGCAATCAGCCCCAGCATTTT
D gene: NA
clone size: NA
V gene: TRBV2
J gene: TRBJ1-5

CDR3 protein: CASSSLQGLGANVLTF
CDR3 DNA: TGTGCCAGCAGCTCCCTCCAGGGGCTGGGGGCCAACGTCCTGACTTTC
D gene: NA
clone size: NA
V gene: TRBV7-3
J gene: TRBJ2-6

CDR3 protein: CASSRPLAARGTGELFF
CDR3 DNA: TGTGCCAGCAGCCGCCCACTAGCGGCTCGCGGCACCGGGGAGCTGTTTTTT
D gene: TRBD2
clone size: NA
V gene: TRBV14
J gene: TRBJ2-2

CDR3 protein: CASSVVQGFEAFF
CDR3 DNA: TGTGCCAGCAGCGTAGTGCAGGGGTTTGAAGCTTTCTTT
D gene: NA
clone size: NA
V gene: TRBV9
J gene: TRBJ1-1

CDR3 protein: CASSLVSTGEETQYF
CDR3 DNA: TGTGCCAGCAGCTTAGTCTCTACAGGGGAAGAGACCCAGTACTTC
D gene: TRBD1
clone size: NA
V gene: TRBV7-2
J gene: TRBJ2-5

CDR3 protein: CASTKISGGGYTF
CDR3 DNA: TGTGCCAGCACCAAAATCAGTGGTGGCGGCTACACCTTC
D gene: NA
clone size: NA
V gene: TRBV28
J gene: TRBJ1-2

CDR3 protein: CASSFASGQGAGTQYF
CDR3 DNA: TGTGCCAGCAGTTTTGCCTCGGGACAGGGGGCGGGGACCCAGTACTTC
D gene: TRBD1
clone size: NA
V gene: TRBV27
J gene: TRBJ2-5

CDR3 protein: CASSEGQGIGYTF
CDR3 DNA: TGTGCCAGCAGCGAGGGACAGGGGATTGGCTACACCTTC
D gene: TRBD1
clone size: NA
V gene: TRBV9
J gene: TRBJ1-2

CDR3 protein: CASSLGVTEQPQHF
CDR3 DNA: TGTGCCAGCAGCTTAGGCGTAACCGAGCAGCCCCAGCATTTT
D gene: NA
clone size: NA
V gene: TRBV11-2
J gene: TRBJ1-5

CDR3 protein: CASSSGTGGNEQYF
CDR3 DNA: TGTGCCAGCAGTTCCGGGACAGGGGGCAACGAGCAGTACTTC
D gene: TRBD1
clone size: few
V gene: TRBV27
J gene: TRBJ2-7

CDR3 protein: CASSSPTTGGYGYTF
CDR3 DNA: TGTGCCAGCAGCTCCCCAACTACAGGGGGCTATGGCTACACCTTC
D gene: TRBD1
clone size: NA
V gene: TRBV7-9
J gene: TRBJ1-2

CDR3 protein: CASSLGGNTQYF
CDR3 DNA: TGTGCCAGCAGCTTAGGAGGGAATACGCAGTATTTT
D gene: NA
clone size: NA
V gene: TRBV11-2
J gene: TRBJ2-3

CDR3 protein: CASTPLRGSSPLHF
CDR3 DNA: TGTGCCAGCACGCCGCTCAGGGGCAGTTCACCCCTCCACTTT
D gene: NA
clone size: NA
V gene: TRBV2
J gene: TRBJ1-6

CDR3 protein: CASSLGLAGGDEQFF
CDR3 DNA: TGTGCCAGCAGCTTGGGACTAGCGGGGGGGGACGAACAGTTCTTC
D gene: TRBD2
clone size: few
V gene: TRBV7-9
J gene: TRBJ2-1

CDR3 protein: CASSLGTGGASNYGYTF
CDR3 DNA: TGTGCCAGCAGTCTCGGGACAGGGGGCGCATCTAACTATGGCTACACCTTC
D gene: TRBD1
clone size: NA
V gene: TRBV27
J gene: TRBJ1-2

CDR3 protein: CAIKTTAFTSGANVLTF
CDR3 DNA: TGTGCCATCAAAACGACAGCCTTCACCTCTGGGGCCAACGTCCTGACTTTC
D gene: NA
clone size: NA
V gene: TRBV10-3
J gene: TRBJ2-6

CDR3 protein: CSVVPVGHTDTQYF
CDR3 DNA: TGCAGCGTTGTACCAGTGGGCCATACAGATACGCAGTATTTT
D gene: NA
clone size: NA
V gene: TRBV29-1
J gene: TRBJ2-3

CDR3 protein: CASSNLREQFF
CDR3 DNA: TGTGCCAGTAGTAACTTACGTGAGCAGTTCTTC
D gene: NA
clone size: few
V gene: TRBV19
J gene: TRBJ2-1

CDR3 protein: CASADSSRSYEQYF
CDR3 DNA: TGTGCCAGCGCTGACTCCTCCCGCTCCTACGAGCAGTACTTC
D gene: NA
clone size: NA
V gene: TRBV5-6
J gene: TRBJ2-7

CDR3 protein: CASSERQGWGYTF
CDR3 DNA: TGTGCCAGCAGTGAACGGCAGGGATGGGGCTACACCTTC
D gene: NA
clone size: NA
V gene: TRBV6-1
J gene: TRBJ1-2

CDR3 protein: CASSLGSGRTSGSYNEQFF
CDR3 DNA: TGTGCCAGCAGCTTGGGGAGTGGCAGGACTAGCGGGAGCTACAATGAGCAGTTCTTC
D gene: TRBD2
clone size: NA
V gene: TRBV5-4
J gene: TRBJ2-1

CDR3 protein: CASSVVGDNEQFF
CDR3 DNA: TGTGCCAGCAGCGTAGTGGGAGACAATGAGCAGTTCTTC
D gene: NA
clone size: NA
V gene: TRBV9
J gene: TRBJ2-1

CDR3 protein: CASTFDLTGHTGELFF
CDR3 DNA: TGCGCCAGCACCTTTGACCTGACAGGGCACACCGGGGAGCTGTTTTTT
D gene: TRBD1
clone size: NA
V gene: TRBV5-1
J gene: TRBJ2-2

CDR3 protein: CASSVATGGTSGRATGGNEQFF
CDR3 DNA: TGTGCCAGCAGCGTAGCTACCGGAGGGACTAGCGGGAGGGCTACGGGTGGCAATGAGCAGTTCTTC
D gene: TRBD2
clone size: NA
V gene: TRBV9
J gene: TRBJ2-1

CDR3 protein: CASSHKGTSGRSNTGELFF
CDR3 DNA: TGTGCCAGCAGCCATAAGGGGACTAGCGGGAGGTCGAACACCGGGGAGCTGTTTTTT
D gene: TRBD2
clone size: NA
V gene: TRBV5-4
J gene: TRBJ2-2

CDR3 protein: CASSPAGDPGGYTF
CDR3 DNA: TGTGCCAGCTCACCGGCAGGGGATCCGGGTGGCTACACCTTC
D gene: NA
clone size: NA
V gene: TRBV18
J gene: TRBJ1-2

CDR3 protein: CASSLAGGSGQPQHF
CDR3 DNA: TGCGCCAGCAGCTTGGCGGGGGGCTCAGGGCAGCCCCAGCATTTT
D gene: NA
clone size: NA
V gene: TRBV5-1
J gene: TRBJ1-5

CDR3 protein: CASSSTPENIQYF
CDR3 DNA: TGTGCCAGCAGTTCGACACCCGAAAACATTCAGTACTTC
D gene: NA
clone size: once
V gene: TRBV2
J gene: TRBJ2-4

CDR3 protein: CASSQDPEPFETQYF
CDR3 DNA: TGTGCCAGCAGCCAAGATCCGGAGCCCTTTGAGACCCAGTACTTC
D gene: NA
clone size: NA
V gene: TRBV14
J gene: TRBJ2-5

CDR3 protein: CATSRDLLGLGYEQYF
CDR3 DNA: TGTGCCACCAGCAGAGATCTGCTAGGCTTAGGCTACGAGCAGTACTTC
D gene: NA
clone size: NA
V gene: TRBV15
J gene: TRBJ2-7

CDR3 protein: CASSSDGSGTEAFF
CDR3 DNA: TGTGCCAGCAGCTCGGACGGGTCGGGAACTGAAGCTTTCTTT
D gene: NA
clone size: NA
V gene: TRBV7-2
J gene: TRBJ1-1